This T cell receptor (beta chain) was identified during a study of T cells after yellow fever vaccination. Study details: With SMART-Seq v4 Ultra Low Input, the fractions containing low cell numbers were prepared.

V was trimmed by 9 bases and J by 3 bases, leaving 18 bases between them. CDR3 size: 14 residues. Germline CDR1 and CDR2: MNHEY and SVGEGT. Regarding this clonotype: Its specificity is unknown.

Notes on the study in general: There was a possibility that FACS-sorted repertoires contained abundant clonotypes contaminating from the bulk population. Clones from primary vaccination mostly reappeared after the booster (around 97% CD4, over 85% CD8).

Template switching by 5'RACE produced TCR cDNA, adding a universal primer site and UMIs. TCRdb independently ran MiXCR on the 5' RACE reads; one entry per CDR3 protein. The sample lists 150,000 to 200,000 distinct CDR3 sequences, 9.3% seen once, with roughly 36% in the top ten. The V gene is TRBV6-2 or TRBV6-3, the J gene TRBJ2-7; TRBD2 might be the D (5 bases). The receptor was derived from a man between 18 and 35 years old who received the YFV17D yellow fever vaccine. The material sequenced was CD8+ T cells sorted from PBMCs, taken 45 days after the yellow fever booster vaccination. DNA for the CDR3: TGTGCCAGTACACGGGGTAGAGGAGACTACGAGCAGTACTTC. Translated: CASTRGRGDYEQYF.